This T cell receptor (beta chain) came from a study of PD-1 blockade in classical Hodgkin lymphoma. Measured with immunoSEQ multiplex PCR; TCRdb has only the in-frame clones, and not every one. The repertoire holds approximately 8,800 clones, with about 80% as singletons. Relapse was seen in all patients after autologous stem cell transplantation, and brentuximab vedotin exposure was variable. The authors purified CD4+ T cells from thawed PBMCs by magnetic negative selection. In germline, CDR1 is MRHNA, CDR2 SNTAGT. The CDR3 covers 16 residues. The germline V and J ends were trimmed by 6 bases and 5 bases, with 20 bases remaining between them.

This sample comprised CD4+ T cells from blood, obtained at baseline. The chain recombines TRBV6-4 with TRBJ1-5; D may be TRBD1 (6 bases). The receptor was derived from a human donor with classical Hodgkin lymphoma. Written as DNA, the CDR3 is TGTGCCAGCAGAACAGCGGGGGGCCTGGGCGATCAGCCCCAGCATTTT. Its protein product is CASRTAGGLGDQPQHF.